These T cell receptor beta chains were read from a single sample in a study of human T cells and chemical hapten exposure. A single record per CDR3 protein comes from TCRdb applying MiXCR to the RACE reads. Of 90,000 to 110,000 distinct CDR3 sequences in the sample, 9.2% were seen once. Material: whole blood, obtained in connection with sensitization to the hapten diphenylcyclopropenone (DPC). The receptors stem from a woman aged 35 to 49 with alopecia areata. Some clones in this sample may be carry-over from other donors' samples. Each CDR3 is given with its conserved first and last residue. Each record gives: CDR3 DNA, CDR3 protein, V gene, clone size, J gene, D gene. The D gene is left open where the match is weak. Not all rows give a size; the values are once, few, many and, for expanded clones, a class.

CDR3nt: TGTGCCTGGAGTGTTAGCCATAATCAGCCCCAGCATTTT
CDR3aa: CAWSVSHNQPQHF
v_gene: TRBV30
abundance: many
j_gene: TRBJ1-5
d_gene: -

CDR3nt: TGTGCCAGCAGCTTTACTAGCGGGGACTCTTCCTACGAGCAGTACTTC
CDR3aa: CASSFTSGDSSYEQYF
v_gene: TRBV5-5
abundance: many
j_gene: TRBJ2-7
d_gene: TRBD2

CDR3nt: TGTGCCAGCAGCCAGGACAGGATACAAGAGACCCAGTACTTC
CDR3aa: CASSQDRIQETQYF
v_gene: TRBV7-2
abundance: many
j_gene: TRBJ2-5
d_gene: TRBD1

CDR3nt: TGTGCCAGCAGTTATCGAATAACGGATGAGCAGTTCTTC
CDR3aa: CASSYRITDEQFF
v_gene: TRBV6-2/TRBV6-3
abundance: -
j_gene: TRBJ2-1
d_gene: -

CDR3nt: TGTGCCAGCAGCCTCAGTCAGGCTGTCTACGAGCAGTACTTC
CDR3aa: CASSLSQAVYEQYF
v_gene: TRBV6-6
abundance: -
j_gene: TRBJ2-7
d_gene: -

CDR3nt: TGTGCCAGCAGCCACGCCATCCATGGCGGGACGGCGAACACTGAAGCTTTCTTT
CDR3aa: CASSHAIHGGTANTEAFF
v_gene: TRBV2
abundance: many
j_gene: TRBJ1-1
d_gene: -

CDR3nt: TGTGCCACCACAGGGTTCTCTGGGGCCAACGTCCTGACTTTC
CDR3aa: CATTGFSGANVLTF
v_gene: TRBV10-3
abundance: -
j_gene: TRBJ2-6
d_gene: -

CDR3nt: TGCGCCAGCAGCCAAGATGTGCATAGCTCCTACAATGAGCAGTTCTTC
CDR3aa: CASSQDVHSSYNEQFF
v_gene: TRBV4-3
abundance: -
j_gene: TRBJ2-1
d_gene: -

CDR3nt: TGTGCCAGCAGCTTAAGGGGACAGCAAAACACTGAAGCTTTCTTT
CDR3aa: CASSLRGQQNTEAFF
v_gene: TRBV13
abundance: -
j_gene: TRBJ1-1
d_gene: TRBD1

CDR3nt: TGTGCCAGCACCTCTCCAGAAAGACAGGGTATTGGCTACACCTTC
CDR3aa: CASTSPERQGIGYTF
v_gene: TRBV27
abundance: -
j_gene: TRBJ1-2
d_gene: TRBD1

CDR3nt: TGTGCCAGCAGCCTCGCGTACCAAGAGACCCAGTACTTC
CDR3aa: CASSLAYQETQYF
v_gene: TRBV11-2
abundance: -
j_gene: TRBJ2-5
d_gene: -

CDR3nt: TGTGCCAGCAGTTTTGGGGCGAACACTGAAGCTTTCTTT
CDR3aa: CASSFGANTEAFF
v_gene: TRBV27
abundance: few
j_gene: TRBJ1-1
d_gene: -

CDR3nt: TGCAGTCTCTACCGGGAAGAAAAACTGTTTTTT
CDR3aa: CSLYREEKLFF
v_gene: TRBV20-1
abundance: few
j_gene: TRBJ1-4
d_gene: -

CDR3nt: TGTGCCAGCAGGTCGATGCCCCTTTCGGGCACTGAAGCTTTCTTT
CDR3aa: CASRSMPLSGTEAFF
v_gene: TRBV6-5
abundance: many
j_gene: TRBJ1-1
d_gene: -

CDR3nt: TGTGCCAGCAGCTCAAATGCACAGGGCCCTGAAGCTTTCTTT
CDR3aa: CASSSNAQGPEAFF
v_gene: TRBV7-9
abundance: many
j_gene: TRBJ1-1
d_gene: -

CDR3nt: TGTGCCAGCAGTTTAGGCACCCCGGGGAACTATGGCTACACCTTC
CDR3aa: CASSLGTPGNYGYTF
v_gene: TRBV12-3/TRBV12-4
abundance: many
j_gene: TRBJ1-2
d_gene: -

CDR3nt: TGTGCCAGCAGTTACTCGCAGATTCAAGAGACCCAGTACTTC
CDR3aa: CASSYSQIQETQYF
v_gene: TRBV6-2/TRBV6-3
abundance: few
j_gene: TRBJ2-5
d_gene: -

CDR3nt: TGTGCCAGCAGTTCCAGGGGGGGCCGCTACGAGCAGTACTTC
CDR3aa: CASSSRGGRYEQYF
v_gene: TRBV12-3/TRBV12-4
abundance: -
j_gene: TRBJ2-7
d_gene: -

CDR3nt: TGTGCCATCAGTGAGTTAGAAGGGAACACTGAAGCTTTCTTT
CDR3aa: CAISELEGNTEAFF
v_gene: TRBV10-3
abundance: many
j_gene: TRBJ1-1
d_gene: -

CDR3nt: TGTGCCAGCAAGGCGGGGGCCCAGCCCCAGCATTTT
CDR3aa: CASKAGAQPQHF
v_gene: TRBV6-2/TRBV6-3
abundance: few
j_gene: TRBJ1-5
d_gene: -

CDR3nt: TGTGCCAGCAGCAGAGGGGGACAGAGCTCCTACGAGCAGTACTTC
CDR3aa: CASSRGGQSSYEQYF
v_gene: TRBV7-2
abundance: many
j_gene: TRBJ2-7
d_gene: TRBD1

CDR3nt: TGCAGCGTTGGGGGGACTGAAGCTTTCTTT
CDR3aa: CSVGGTEAFF
v_gene: TRBV29-1
abundance: many
j_gene: TRBJ1-1
d_gene: -

CDR3nt: TGTGCCAGCAGCCAACCCCTCATCAGGAACACCATATATTTT
CDR3aa: CASSQPLIRNTIYF
v_gene: TRBV5-5
abundance: -
j_gene: TRBJ1-3
d_gene: -

CDR3nt: TGTGCCAGCAGCCTGCGGGACGCCCGAAGCTCTGGAAACACCATATATTTT
CDR3aa: CASSLRDARSSGNTIYF
v_gene: TRBV11-3
abundance: -
j_gene: TRBJ1-3
d_gene: -